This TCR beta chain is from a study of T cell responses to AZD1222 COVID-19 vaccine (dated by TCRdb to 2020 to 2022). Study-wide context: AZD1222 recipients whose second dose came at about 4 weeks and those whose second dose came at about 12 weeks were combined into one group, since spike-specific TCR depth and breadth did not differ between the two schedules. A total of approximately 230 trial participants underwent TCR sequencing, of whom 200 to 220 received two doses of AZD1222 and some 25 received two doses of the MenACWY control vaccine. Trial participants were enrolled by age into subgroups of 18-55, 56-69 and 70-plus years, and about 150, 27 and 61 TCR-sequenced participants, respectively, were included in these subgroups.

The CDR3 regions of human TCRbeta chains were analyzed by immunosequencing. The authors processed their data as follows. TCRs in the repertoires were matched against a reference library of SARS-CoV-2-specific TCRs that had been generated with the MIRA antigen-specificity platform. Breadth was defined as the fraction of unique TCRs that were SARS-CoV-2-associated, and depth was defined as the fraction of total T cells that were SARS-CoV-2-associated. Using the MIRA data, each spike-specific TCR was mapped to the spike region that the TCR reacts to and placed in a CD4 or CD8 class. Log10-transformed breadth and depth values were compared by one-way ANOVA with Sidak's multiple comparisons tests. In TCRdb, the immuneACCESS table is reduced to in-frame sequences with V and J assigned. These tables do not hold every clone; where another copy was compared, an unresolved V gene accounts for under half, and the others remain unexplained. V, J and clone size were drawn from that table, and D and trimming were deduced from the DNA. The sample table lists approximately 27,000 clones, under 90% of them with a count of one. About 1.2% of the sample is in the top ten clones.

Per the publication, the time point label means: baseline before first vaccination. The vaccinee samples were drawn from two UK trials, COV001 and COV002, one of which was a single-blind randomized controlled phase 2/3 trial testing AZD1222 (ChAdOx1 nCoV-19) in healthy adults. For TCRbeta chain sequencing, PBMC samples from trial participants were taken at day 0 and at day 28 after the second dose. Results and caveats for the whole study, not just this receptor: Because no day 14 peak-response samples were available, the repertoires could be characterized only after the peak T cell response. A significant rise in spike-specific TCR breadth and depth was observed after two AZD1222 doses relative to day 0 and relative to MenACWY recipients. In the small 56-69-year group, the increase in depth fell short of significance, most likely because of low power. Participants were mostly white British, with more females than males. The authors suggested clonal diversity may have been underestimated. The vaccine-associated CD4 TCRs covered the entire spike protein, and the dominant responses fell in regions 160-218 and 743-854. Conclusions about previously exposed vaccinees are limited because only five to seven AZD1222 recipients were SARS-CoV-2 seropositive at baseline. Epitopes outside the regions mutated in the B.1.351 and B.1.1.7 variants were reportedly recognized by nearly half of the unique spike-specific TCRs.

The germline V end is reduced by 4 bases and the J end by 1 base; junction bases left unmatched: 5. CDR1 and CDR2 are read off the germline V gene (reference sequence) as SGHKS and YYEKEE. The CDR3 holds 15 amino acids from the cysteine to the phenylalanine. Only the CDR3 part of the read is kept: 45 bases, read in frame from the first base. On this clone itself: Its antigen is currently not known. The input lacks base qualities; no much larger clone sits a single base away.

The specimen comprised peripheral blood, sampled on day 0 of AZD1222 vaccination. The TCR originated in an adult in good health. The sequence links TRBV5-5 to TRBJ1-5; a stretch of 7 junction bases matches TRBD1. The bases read TGTGCCAGCAGCCCGACAGGGACAAGCAATCAGCCCCAGCATTTT. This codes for CASSPTGTSNQPQHF. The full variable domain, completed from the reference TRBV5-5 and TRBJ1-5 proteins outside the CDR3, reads DAGVTQSPTHLIKTRGQQVTLRCSPISGHKSVSWYQQVLGQGPQFIFQYYEKEERGRGNFPDRFSARQFPNYSSELNVNALLLGDSALYLCASSPTGTSNQPQHFGDGTRLSIL.